Listed here are 27 T cell receptor beta chains from one sample, sequenced in a study of cytomegalovirus exposure and HLA in healthy donors. With 60 Vbeta and 13 Jbeta primers, the PCR was carried out. Data came from immunoSEQ multiplex PCR; TCRdb stores just in-frame clones and leaves some out. Of 140,000 to 150,000 clones in the sample, 77% were seen once. Sequencing was done on a sample of PBMCs. All receptors come from a male donor in good health and CMV-seronegative.

In this sample, this clone turned up a few times. The junction and the germline gene differ at one end; a read error may be behind it. The genes are TRBV19 and TRBJ2-6; D perhaps matches TRBD1 (5 bases). The germline gives CDR1 LNHDA, CDR2 SQIVND (reference sequence). The CDR3 has 15 residues. The CDR3 nucleotides are TGTGCCAGTAGTCCACCAGGGTCTGGGGCCAACGGCCTGACTTTC. Translation: CASSPPGSGANGLTF.

The V gene is TRBV27, the J gene TRBJ1-1; 8 positions agree with TRBD1. The CDR3 length is 15 residues. From germline, CDR1 is MNHEY and CDR2 SMNVEV (reference sequence). The V and J ends lost 6 bases and 2 bases, in that order; junction bases with no gene match: 8. CDR3 sequence (DNA): TGTGCCAGCAGAGCGACAGGGGCGGTTAACACTGAAGCTTTCTTT. Its translation: CASRATGAVNTEAFF.

The V call is TRBV6-6, the J call TRBJ2-1, with D possibly TRBD2 on 6 matching bases. Deletions cut 5 bases from V and 7 bases from J, with 15 bases between. The V gene's germline CDR1 is MNHNY and CDR2 SVGAGI (reference sequence). The CDR3 consists of 14 residues. The CDR3 sequence: CASSRRTGGNEQFF. The DNA for the CDR3 is TGTGCCAGCAGTCGTAGAACTGGGGGGAATGAGCAGTTCTTC.

The chain is built from TRBV27 and TRBJ1-6; D is ambiguous. The CDR3 totals 17 residues. V shed 2 bases and J shed 3 bases, with 14 bases lying between them. Germline V gene lookup returns CDR1 MNHEY and CDR2 SMNVEV (reference sequence). This CDR3 reads CASSLDNRPNYNSPLHF. CDR3 nucleotides: TGTGCCAGCAGTTTAGATAACAGACCCAACTATAATTCACCCCTCCACTTT.

The rearrangement links TRBV11-2 to TRBJ2-3; D may be TRBD2 (5 bases). In germline, CDR1 is SGHAT, CDR2 FQNNGV. The length of the CDR3 is 16 residues. Trimming took off 5 bases at V and 3 bases at J, with 18 bases between the two ends. CDR3 in DNA: TGTGCCAGCAGCCTAGGTTGGCTAGCTTCTACAGATACGCAGTATTTT. Translation: CASSLGWLASTDTQYF.

The rearrangement links TRBV7-9 to TRBJ1-1, with D uncertain. Trimming took off 0 bases at V and 0 bases at J, with 8 bases between the two ends. CDR1 and CDR2 (germline): SEHNR, FQNEAQ (reference sequence). The CDR3 runs 15 residues. As DNA, the CDR3 is TGTGCCAGCAGCTTAGCATCGACTGTGAACACTGAAGCTTTCTTT. Translated, it gives CASSLASTVNTEAFF.

The gene calls are TRBV2 and TRBJ1-4, with 12 bases aligning to TRBD1. The V gene's germline CDR1 is SNHLY and CDR2 FYNNEI. Losses at the gene ends were 7 bases for V and 3 bases for J; bases not matched to a gene: 3. The CDR3 consists of 15 residues. The CDR3 coding sequence is TGTGCCAGCATGGGACAGGGGGCGGCTAATGAAAAACTGTTTTTT. Amino acid sequence: CASMGQGAANEKLFF.

This chain uses TRBV5-4 with TRBJ1-1, with 11 bases fitting TRBD1. The germline CDR1 and CDR2 sequences are SGHNT and YYREEE (reference sequence). V gave up 0 bases and J gave up 4 bases; unmatched junction bases: 5. CDR3 length equals 16 residues. CDR3 sequence (DNA): TGTGCCAGCAGCTTGGATTACGGGACAGGGGGCACTGAAGCTTTCTTT. It is translated as CASSLDYGTGGTEAFF.

The gene calls are TRBV6-6 and TRBJ1-2; D may be TRBD1 (6 bases). The V and J ends lost 5 bases and 8 bases respectively, with 18 bases between them. This CDR3 is 14 amino acids long. Germline lookup yields CDR1 MNHNY and CDR2 SVGAGI (reference sequence). CDR3 nucleotide sequence: TGTGCCAGCAGTCCGAATGACAGGCTTGAAGGCTACACCTTC. Translation gives CASSPNDRLEGYTF.

The chain joins TRBV11-2 to TRBJ1-1; D is possibly TRBD1 (6 bases). The germline V and J ends were trimmed by 5 bases and 6 bases, with 13 bases remaining between them. The CDR3 has 13 amino acids. The V gene's germline CDR1 is SGHAT and CDR2 FQNNGV. The chain's CDR3 is CASSNRDTSEAFF. The CDR3 DNA reads as TGTGCCAGCAGCAACCGGGACACCTCTGAAGCTTTCTTT.

The chain employs TRBV30 and TRBJ2-7, with TRBD1 matching over 7 bases. Germline V gives CDR1 GTSNPN, CDR2 SVGIG (reference sequence). V lost 3 bases, J lost 5 bases, and 7 bases stayed unmatched. This CDR3 comprises 13 residues. The CDR3 sequence: CAWSVTGSDEQYF. CDR3 DNA: TGTGCCTGGAGCGTGACAGGGAGCGACGAGCAGTACTTC.

The chain employs TRBV11-2 and TRBJ1-1; D unresolved. V was shortened by 3 bases and J by 3 bases, with 5 bases between the two germline ends. Germline CDR1 is SGHAT and CDR2 is FQNNGV. The CDR3 totals 12 residues. This CDR3 is CASSFTDTEAFF. The DNA of the CDR3 is TGTGCCAGCAGCTTCACAGACACTGAAGCTTTCTTT.

This clone was detected once. This rearrangement joins TRBV7-3 to TRBJ2-1, with 8 bases aligning to TRBD2. Trimming took 5 bases from V and 7 from J; bases not matched to a gene: 7. Germline V gene sequence: CDR1 SGHTA, CDR2 FQGTGA. The CDR3 is 14 residues long. The CDR3 here is CASSRGGLGNEQFF. As DNA, the CDR3 is TGTGCCAGCAGCCGAGGGGGACTAGGTAATGAGCAGTTCTTC.

This clone has a handful of counts. The V gene is TRBV5-1, the J gene TRBJ2-3, with 9 positions matching TRBD2. After removal of 0 bases from V and 0 bases from J, the junction contained 5 bases not matched to a gene. CDR3 size: 17 residues. In germline, CDR1 is SGHRS, CDR2 YFSETQ. The CDR3, as DNA: TGCGCCAGCAGCTTGGTGGCTAGCGGGATCAGCACAGATACGCAGTATTTT. This codes for CASSLVASGISTDTQYF.

The V and J genes are TRBV5-4 and TRBJ2-7; 7 positions match TRBD1. J was trimmed by 0 bases and V by 3 bases; bases with no gene match: 6. CDR3 length: 15 residues. Germline V CDR1 and CDR2: SGHNT, YYREEE (reference sequence). The CDR3 nucleotides read TGTGCCAGCAGCTCCCAGGACAGGAGCTCCTACGAGCAGTACTTC. As protein: CASSSQDRSSYEQYF. The complete variable domain, with remaining parts taken from reference TRBV5-4 and TRBJ2-7, reads ETGVTQSPTHLIKTRGQQVTLRCSSQSGHNTVSWYQQALGQGPQFIFQYYREEENGRGNFPPRFSGLQFPNYSSELNVNALELDDSALYLCASSSQDRSSYEQYFGPGTRLTVT.

The chain employs TRBV18 and TRBJ2-7; 12 bases align to TRBD2. V dropped 2 bases and J dropped 1; count of bases not matched to a gene: 3. Per the germline V gene, CDR1 is KGHSH and CDR2 is LQKENI. This CDR3 has 16 residues. The chain's CDR3 is CASSPRLAGVSYEQYF. The DNA for the CDR3 is TGTGCCAGCTCACCAAGACTAGCGGGGGTATCCTACGAGCAGTACTTC.

The genes are TRBV12-5 and TRBJ2-1, with 11 bases matching TRBD2. V lost 5 bases, J lost 5 bases, and 5 bases stayed unmatched. Looked up from germline, CDR1 is LGHNT and CDR2 is FRNRAP. The CDR3 loop spans 15 amino acids. CDR3 amino acids: CASGRGTSGHNEQFF. CDR3 DNA sequence: TGTGCTAGTGGTAGGGGGACTAGCGGACACAATGAGCAGTTCTTC.

The chain couples TRBV7-8 to TRBJ1-2; 8 bases align to TRBD1. With 4 bases clipped from V and 5 bases from J, the junction kept 6 bases outside the gene matches. Per germline, CDR1 SGHVS and CDR2 FQNEAQ. The CDR3 loop spans 14 amino acids. CDR3 sequence reads: CASSSRQGIYGYTF. The CDR3 bases are TGTGCCAGCAGCTCACGACAGGGGATTTATGGCTACACCTTC.

This rearrangement joins TRBV6-1 to TRBJ1-2; D might be TRBD1 (5 bases). Germline assignment: CDR1 MNHNS and CDR2 SASEGT. The CDR3 length is 14 residues. Between the trimmed V and J ends, which lost 4 bases and 4 bases, there was a span of 13 bases. Here the CDR3 reads CASSGGRAGYGYTF. CDR3 nucleotide sequence: TGTGCCAGCAGTGGGGGGAGGGCTGGCTATGGCTACACCTTC.

The CDR3 sequence: CASSPKGRAGNTIYF. The CDR3 bases are TGTGCCAGCTCACCTAAAGGCAGGGCTGGAAACACCATATATTTT. V and J are TRBV18 and TRBJ1-3; TRBD1 is a possible D gene (5 bases). The CDR3 sequence is 15 residues long. V shed 3 bases and J shed 2 bases, with 11 bases lying between them. Germline CDR1 KGHSH, CDR2 LQKENI.

This clone was observed a handful of times. The chain uses TRBV5-6 and TRBJ1-1, with a tentative D call TRBD1 (6 bases). The CDR3 runs 14 residues. With 3 bases removed from V and 1 base from J, the gap between germline ends came to 10 bases. Germline CDR1 is SGHDT and CDR2 is YYEEEE. The CDR3 nucleotides read TGTGCCAGCAGCTCTCCGGGACAGAACACTGAAGCTTTCTTT. Translating it yields CASSSPGQNTEAFF.

The V and J genes are TRBV7-9 and TRBJ1-1; 8 bases agree with TRBD1. This CDR3 region has 15 residues. V dropped 5 bases and J dropped 5; count of bases not matched to a gene: 10. Germline CDR1 is SEHNR and CDR2 is FQNEAQ (reference sequence). CDR3 bases: TGTGCCAGCAGCACAGGACAGGGAGAAAGTACTGAAGCTTTCTTT. It encodes CASSTGQGESTEAFF.

This clone was seen only once. The chain has TRBV7-9 and TRBJ1-2; D possibly corresponds to TRBD1 (6 bases). Germline-derived CDR1 and CDR2 are SEHNR and FQNEAQ (reference sequence). V was clipped by 1 base and J by 8 bases, with 14 bases between them. The CDR3 spans 14 residues. The CDR3 region has the DNA TGTGCCAGCAGCTTAGTGTCACAGGGAAACGGCTACACCTTC. Protein: CASSLVSQGNGYTF. Full variable domain (remainder filled in from reference TRBV7-9 and TRBJ1-2): DTGVSQNPRHKITKRGQNVTFRCDPISEHNRLYWYRQTLGQGPEFLTYFQNEAQLEKSRLLSDRFSAERPKGSFSTLEIQRTEQGDSAMYLCASSLVSQGNGYTFGSGTRLTVV.

About this clone: One junction end does not reproduce the germline sequence, and a read error may be involved. J is TRBJ2-7 and V is TRBV7-9; D might be TRBD1 (5 bases). This CDR3 comprises 17 residues. Per germline, CDR1 SEHNR and CDR2 FQNEAQ (reference sequence). The CDR3 nucleotides are TGTTCCAGCAGCTCCCCGCCCACAGGCGACGACTCCTACGAGCAGTACTTC. Its translation: CSSSSPPTGDDSYEQYF.

This clone was seen more than once but under ten times. The chain couples TRBV5-5 to TRBJ2-5; D is uncertain. The V and J ends lost 0 bases and 5 bases respectively, with 8 bases between them. CDR3 length equals 13 residues. Per germline, CDR1 SGHKS and CDR2 YYEKEE (reference sequence). The CDR3 sequence: CASSLVYTETQYF. DNA for the CDR3: TGTGCCAGCAGCTTGGTCTATACGGAGACCCAGTACTTC.

The sample holds a few counts of this clone. The rearrangement links TRBV7-3 to TRBJ2-2; a possible D gene is TRBD2 (7 bases). V lost 4 bases to trimming and J lost 6 bases, with 21 bases between them. The CDR3 has 17 residues. Germline CDR1 reads SGHTA; CDR2 reads FQGTGA. The CDR3 is CASSSPAGASKAGELFF. The CDR3 nucleotides read TGTGCCAGCAGCTCACCCGCGGGGGCCTCGAAGGCCGGGGAGCTGTTTTTT.

CDR3 DNA: TGCGCCAGCAGCTGGGGAGGGAACCTACGAGCGGGGGGGAACCAAGAGACCCAGTACTTC. This encodes CASSWGGNLRAGGNQETQYF. V usage is TRBV5-1 and J usage is TRBJ2-5, with 10 bases matching TRBD2. This CDR3 contains 20 residues. Germline V CDR1 and CDR2: SGHRS, YFSETQ. With 3 bases clipped from V and 0 bases from J, the junction kept 17 bases outside the gene matches.